One and the same sample provided the 10 T cell receptor beta chains below, sequenced in a study of T-cell reconstitution after alpha-beta-depleted transplantation in children. Using unique molecular identifiers, the investigators prepared the TCRbeta library. TCRdb used MiXCR to reprocess the PCR reads, holding one entry per CDR3 protein. The table includes just under 350,000 distinct CDR3 sequences, 15% to 20% detected once. The source was PBMCs, mostly from graft donor cells, collected 360 days after TCRalphabeta/CD19-depleted stem cell transplant. The receptors derive from a male patient between 2 and 10 years old who had a stem cell transplant for acute lymphoblastic leukemia, so the T cells may come from the graft donor.

The chain is built from TRBV4-2 and TRBJ2-6; D is possibly TRBD1 (5 bases). Germline V gene sequence: CDR1 LGHNA, CDR2 YNFKEQ. Trimming pared 0 bases from V and 0 bases from J, leaving 6 bases between. This CDR3 is 16 amino acids long. CDR3 in amino acids: CASSQDQGSGANVLTF. The CDR3 region has the DNA TGTGCCAGCAGCCAAGATCAGGGCTCTGGGGCCAACGTCCTGACTTTC.

CDR3 nucleotide sequence: TGTGCCAGCGCCTCCCCGCCAGGGAGTGGGGCCAACGTCCTGACTTTC. Its translation is CASASPPGSGANVLTF. This chain uses TRBV12-3 or TRBV12-4 with TRBJ2-6; TRBD1 or TRBD2 may be the D gene (5 bases each). Trimming cost V 8 bases and J 3 bases, with 17 bases left between them. The CDR3 runs 16 residues.

The chain links TRBV12-3 or TRBV12-4 to TRBJ1-3, with 7 positions matching TRBD1. J was trimmed by 2 bases and V by 6 bases; bases with no gene match: 7. CDR3 size: 15 residues. CDR3 region: CASSDPGGTGNTIYF. The CDR3 bases are TGTGCCAGCAGCGACCCAGGGGGGACTGGAAACACCATATATTTT.

This clonotype turned up a few times. The chain uses TRBV20-1 and TRBJ2-7, with D possibly being TRBD2 (5 bases). V lost 1 base and J 3 bases, leaving 10 bases between the germline ends. The CDR3 is 13 residues long. Germline CDR1 DFQATT, CDR2 SNEGSKA (reference sequence). The CDR3 sequence: CSARAGLRYEQYF. Written as DNA, the CDR3 is TGCAGTGCTAGAGCCGGACTTCGCTACGAGCAGTACTTC.

The chain recombines TRBV6-2 or TRBV6-3 with TRBJ2-7; TRBD2 matches 8 bases. The length of the CDR3 is 14 residues. V was clipped by 4 bases and J by 3 bases; unmatched bases: 5. Germline V gene sequence: CDR1 MNHEY, CDR2 SVGEGT. CDR3 nucleotides: TGTGCCAGCAGTTCAGTAGCGGGATACTACGAGCAGTACTTC. Translating it yields CASSSVAGYYEQYF.

The rearrangement links TRBV19 to TRBJ2-7; 8 bases fit TRBD1. From germline, CDR1 is LNHDA and CDR2 SQIVND (reference sequence). V trimming: 9 bases; J trimming: 3 bases; junction bases outside the gene matches: 10. The CDR3 covers 14 residues. As DNA, the CDR3 is TGTGCCAGCGGACCGGGTACAGGGGGCTACGAGCAGTACTTC. Its translation is CASGPGTGGYEQYF.

There are a few counts of this clonotype. The rearrangement joins TRBV2 to TRBJ2-7; maybe TRBD1 (5 bases). The CDR3 is made up of 17 amino acids. Germline values: CDR1 SNHLY, CDR2 FYNNEI. Trimming took 0 bases from V and 3 from J, leaving 18 bases between them. The CDR3 is CASSEALGLPEVYEQYF. The CDR3 DNA sequence: TGTGCCAGCAGTGAAGCGCTGGGGCTTCCTGAAGTCTACGAGCAGTACTTC. The entire variable domain, with the rest obtained from reference TRBV2 and TRBJ2-7, is as follows: EPEVTQTPSHQVTQMGQEVILRCVPISNHLYFYWYRQILGQKVEFLVSFYNNEISEKSEIFDDQFSVERPDGSNFTLKIRSTKLEDSAMYFCASSEALGLPEVYEQYFGPGTRLTVT.

CDR3 loop: CASSKFHRGGQPQHF. Here the CDR3 DNA reads TGTGCCAGCAGCAAATTTCACAGGGGAGGACAGCCCCAGCATTTT. The chain employs TRBV21-1 and TRBJ1-5; TRBD1, the table's D call, lacks a check against the DNA. TRBV21-1 has pseudogene status. This CDR3 has 15 residues.

Only a few counts were recorded for this clonotype. The chain recombines TRBV24-1 with TRBJ1-5, with D maybe TRBD1 (6 bases). Trimming took off 2 bases at V and 4 bases at J, with 11 bases between the two ends. The CDR3 has 15 amino acids. The V gene's germline CDR1 is KGHDR and CDR2 SFDVKD. CDR3 protein: CATSDSGEPNQPQHF. For the CDR3, the DNA is TGTGCCACCAGTGATTCAGGGGAGCCGAATCAGCCCCAGCATTTT.

CDR3 protein: CASSQSHTGGLYNEQFF. CDR3 sequence (DNA): TGCGCCAGCAGCCAATCCCATACAGGGGGTTTATACAATGAGCAGTTCTTC. V is TRBV4-1 and J is TRBJ2-1; 8 nucleotides line up with TRBD1. Trimming removed 2 bases from V and 4 bases from J; junction bases left unmatched: 10. Germline V gives CDR1 MGHRA, CDR2 YSYEKL. This CDR3 spans 17 amino acids.